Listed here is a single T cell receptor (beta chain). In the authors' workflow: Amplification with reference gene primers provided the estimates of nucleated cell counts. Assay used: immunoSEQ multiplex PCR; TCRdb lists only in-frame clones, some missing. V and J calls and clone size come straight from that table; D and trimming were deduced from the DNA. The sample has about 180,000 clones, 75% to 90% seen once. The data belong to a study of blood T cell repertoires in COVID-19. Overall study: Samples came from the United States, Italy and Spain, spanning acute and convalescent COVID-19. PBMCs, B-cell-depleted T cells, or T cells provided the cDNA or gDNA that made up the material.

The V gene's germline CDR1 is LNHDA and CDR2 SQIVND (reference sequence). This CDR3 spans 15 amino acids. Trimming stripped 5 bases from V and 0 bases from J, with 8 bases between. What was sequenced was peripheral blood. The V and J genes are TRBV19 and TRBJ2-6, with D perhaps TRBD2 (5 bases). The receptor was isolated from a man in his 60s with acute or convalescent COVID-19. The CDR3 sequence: CASSPRGSGANVLTF. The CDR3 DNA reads TGTGCCAGTAGTCCCCGGGGCTCTGGGGCCAACGTCCTGACTTTC.